The 8 T cell receptor beta chains in this list originate from one sample, sequenced in a study of T cells expressing NK-cell markers. TCRdb reprocessed the 5' RACE reads and reports one entry per CDR3 protein, with no DNA. This sample contains 150,000 to 200,000 distinct CDR3 sequences. Source material: blood T cells: a sorted CD56 or NKG2C T cell subset, CD4+ or CD8+ T cells, or bulk PBMC T cells (not recorded which). These receptors were collected from a man between 18 and 69 years old in good health.

The chain carries TRBV14 and TRBJ2-3; TCRdb indicates TRBD1, and absent DNA this call remains unverified. The length of the CDR3 is 14 residues. In germline, CDR1 is SGHDN, CDR2 FVKESK. This CDR3 is CASSLLTGTDTQYF.

The gene calls are TRBV11-2 and TRBJ1-5; TCRdb indicates TRBD1, and absent DNA this call remains unverified. The CDR3 extends over 20 amino acids. The V gene's germline CDR1 is SGHAT and CDR2 FQNNGV. CDR3 protein: CASSLGTGILGRSPNQPQHF. Full variable domain (missing parts from reference TRBV11-2 and TRBJ1-5): EAGVAQSPRYKIIEKRQSVAFWCNPISGHATLYWYQQILGQGPKLLIQFQNNGVVDDSQLPKDRFSAERLKGVDSTLKIQPAKLEDSAVYLCASSLGTGILGRSPNQPQHFGDGTRLSIL.

This chain joins TRBV12-3 or TRBV12-4 and TRBJ1-4; the TCRdb call, TRBD1, lacks DNA for checking. This CDR3 has 15 residues. This CDR3 is CASSPEGVDNEKLFF.

The chain employs TRBV27 and TRBJ1-5; the D call from TCRdb, TRBD1, cannot be confirmed without DNA. CDR1 and CDR2 from the germline V gene are MNHEY and SMNVEV (reference sequence). CDR3 length: 15 amino acids. This CDR3 is CASSFSQGKNQPQHF.

V and J are TRBV4-1 and TRBJ2-3; without DNA, the TCRdb call of TRBD2 cannot be checked. The CDR3 has 17 amino acids. Germline lookup yields CDR1 MGHRA and CDR2 YSYEKL. CDR3 loop: CASSQDPAQTSPDTQYF.

The rearrangement links TRBV7-8 to TRBJ2-2; TCRdb's assignment of TRBD2 cannot be checked, as there is no DNA. This CDR3 is 14 amino acids long. Germline assignment: CDR1 SGHVS and CDR2 FQNEAQ. The CDR3 protein is CASSSLAAAGELFF.

This chain connects TRBV4-2 to TRBJ2-3. The CDR3 totals 15 residues. The germline V gene has CDR1 LGHNA and CDR2 YNFKEQ. This CDR3 reads CASSQRTHKENTQYF.

This chain connects TRBV11-2 to TRBJ2-1; the TCRdb call, TRBD1, lacks DNA for checking. Germline loops: CDR1 SGHAT, CDR2 FQNNGV. CDR3 length: 16 amino acids. The chain's CDR3 is CASSWGQLSYYNEQFF.